The 24 T cell receptor beta chains in this list originate from one sample, sequenced in a study of shared T cell receptors in the human thymus. The method was immunoSEQ multiplex PCR; TCRdb's version includes in-frame clones alone and lacks a portion of them. The table records some 640,000 clones, approximately 89% of them present only once. The same sample was also studied in work on human thymus T cells.

Sequencing was carried out using thymocytes. All receptors derive from a boy less than two years old with a congenital heart defect.

The chain is built from TRBV19 and TRBJ1-2; D gene unclear. The V end was cut by 3 bases, the J end by 5 bases, with 19 bases between. The germline V gene has CDR1 LNHDA and CDR2 SQIVND (reference sequence). This CDR3 contains 16 residues. CDR3 sequence reads: CASSIRAVEKRYGYTF. DNA for the CDR3: TGTGCCAGTAGTATCCGAGCGGTGGAAAAGAGGTATGGCTACACCTTC. The complete variable domain, with remaining parts taken from reference TRBV19 and TRBJ1-2, reads DGGITQSPKYLFRKEGQNVTLSCEQNLNHDAMYWYRQDPGQGLRLIYYSQIVNDFQKGDIAEGYSVSREKKESFPLTVTSAQKNPTAFYLCASSIRAVEKRYGYTFGSGTRLTVV.

This clone was counted a few times. This rearrangement joins TRBV28 to TRBJ2-5; 7 bases match TRBD1. Germline V gene sequence: CDR1 MDHEN, CDR2 SYDVKM. CDR3 length: 14 amino acids. With V trimmed by 7 bases and J by 2 bases, 7 bases remained unmatched. Here the CDR3 DNA reads TGTGCCAGCAAAAAAGGGACAGAACAAGAGACCCAGTACTTC. Amino acid sequence: CASKKGTEQETQYF. Combining the CDR3 with reference TRBV28 and TRBJ2-5 gives the whole variable domain DVKVTQSSRYLVKRTGEKVFLECVQDMDHENMFWYRQDPGLGLRLIYFSYDVKMKEKGDIPEGYSVSREKKERFSLILESASTNQTSMYLCASKKGTEQETQYFGPGTRLLVL.

The chain joins TRBV29-1 to TRBJ1-1; no clear D. Trimming shortened V by 8 bases and J by 4 bases, and 14 bases separated the two germline ends. Germline CDR1 and CDR2: SQVTM and ANQGSEA. The CDR3 is made up of 12 amino acids. This CDR3 is CSMTQKGTEAFF. For the CDR3, the DNA is TGCAGCATGACACAAAAAGGCACTGAAGCTTTCTTT.

V usage is TRBV29-1 and J usage is TRBJ2-7, with a weak D call TRBD1 (5 bases). The germline V gene has CDR1 SQVTM and CDR2 ANQGSEA. CDR3 length: 12 residues. V lost 4 bases, J lost 2 bases, and 9 bases lay in between. For the CDR3, the DNA is TGCAGCGTTGTTAGGGGAACCTACGAGCAGTACTTC. Its translation is CSVVRGTYEQYF.

This chain links TRBV28 with TRBJ2-5; D is ambiguous. Trimming shortened V by 4 bases and J by 2 bases, and 2 bases separated the two germline ends. CDR3 length: 11 residues. The germline V gene encodes CDR1 MDHEN and CDR2 SYDVKM. This CDR3 is CASSSQETQYF. CDR3 bases: TGTGCCAGCAGTTCTCAAGAGACCCAGTACTTC.

This chain uses TRBV18 with TRBJ1-6; D may be TRBD1 (6 bases). CDR3 length: 14 amino acids. Germline CDR1 and CDR2: KGHSH and LQKENI. V was cut by 4 bases and J by 8 bases, with 12 bases left in between. CDR3: CASSRAGAYSPLHF. CDR3 DNA sequence: TGTGCCAGCTCACGGGCGGGGGCCTATTCACCCCTCCACTTT.

The gene calls are TRBV4-2 and TRBJ1-2; possible D gene TRBD1, 6 bases. The CDR3 has 20 amino acids. V lost 5 bases, J lost 4 bases, and 32 bases lay in between. In germline, CDR1 is LGHNA, CDR2 YNFKEQ. In DNA form, the CDR3 reads TGTGCCAGCAGCTATCAACCCGGGGGGGCCAGGCGCTTGGAGATCTATGGCTACACCTTC. Residues: CASSYQPGGARRLEIYGYTF.

This clone was seen a single time. The chain joins TRBV27 to TRBJ2-7; 8 bases agree with TRBD1. Germline V gene sequence: CDR1 MNHEY, CDR2 SMNVEV (reference sequence). Trimming took 6 bases from V and 4 from J; bases not matched to a gene: 2. The CDR3 has 12 residues. The CDR3 loop is CASRDRVYEQYF. Here the CDR3 DNA reads TGTGCCAGCAGGGACAGGGTGTACGAGCAGTACTTC.

The V and J genes are TRBV27 and TRBJ2-1; 8 positions match TRBD2. The length of the CDR3 is 16 residues. Per germline, CDR1 MNHEY and CDR2 SMNVEV (reference sequence). V was pared by 2 bases and J by 8 bases, with 11 bases of the junction left unmatched. CDR3: CASSLRLREAGDEQFF. The CDR3 DNA reads as TGTGCCAGCAGTTTAAGGTTGCGGGAGGCCGGGGATGAGCAGTTCTTC.

The rearrangement uses TRBV28 and TRBJ2-1, with 7 nucleotides matching TRBD2. Per germline, CDR1 MDHEN and CDR2 SYDVKM. V trimming: 6 bases; J trimming: 7 bases; junction bases outside the gene matches: 0. This CDR3 has 11 residues. The CDR3 sequence: CASRAGNEQFF. In DNA form, the CDR3 reads TGTGCCAGCAGAGCGGGAAATGAGCAGTTCTTC. The complete variable domain, with remaining parts taken from reference TRBV28 and TRBJ2-1, reads DVKVTQSSRYLVKRTGEKVFLECVQDMDHENMFWYRQDPGLGLRLIYFSYDVKMKEKGDIPEGYSVSREKKERFSLILESASTNQTSMYLCASRAGNEQFFGPGTRLTVL.

The rearrangement uses TRBV9 and TRBJ1-3, with 9 bases matching TRBD1. The V gene end was trimmed by 2 bases and the J gene end by 1 base; junction bases not matched to a gene: 7. Per germline, CDR1 SGDLS and CDR2 YYNGEE. This CDR3 is 17 amino acids long. CDR3 in amino acids: CASSVRDRVVSGNTIYF. The CDR3 DNA reads as TGTGCCAGCAGCGTCCGGGACAGGGTCGTATCTGGAAACACCATATATTTT.

The genes are TRBV7-9 and TRBJ1-6, with D possibly matching TRBD1 (5 bases). The CDR3 runs to 17 residues. Germline V gene sequence: CDR1 SEHNR, CDR2 FQNEAQ (reference sequence). Trimming removed 4 bases at V and 5 bases at J, with 18 bases between. Written as DNA, the CDR3 is TGTGCCAGCAGCTACCGCCCAGGACACCGAGATAATTCACCCCTCCACTTT. Amino acids: CASSYRPGHRDNSPLHF.

The rearrangement joins TRBV29-1 to TRBJ1-1, with TRBD1 as a possible D gene (5 bases). The CDR3 consists of 14 residues. V shed 5 bases and J shed 0 bases, with 13 bases lying between them. Germline loops: CDR1 SQVTM, CDR2 ANQGSEA. Written as DNA, the CDR3 is TGCAGCGTTCTAAGGGGCAGCATGAACACTGAAGCTTTCTTT. Protein product: CSVLRGSMNTEAFF.

J is TRBJ2-3 and V is TRBV12-5, with 9 bases lining up with TRBD1. The J segment lost 4 bases and the V segment lost 5 bases, leaving 10 bases of the junction unmatched. The CDR3 totals 16 residues. Looked up from germline, CDR1 is LGHNT and CDR2 is FRNRAP. In nucleotides, the CDR3 is TGTGCTAGTGGTCTCAGGACAGGGGTAGGGTCAGATACGCAGTATTTT. It specifies CASGLRTGVGSDTQYF. The entire variable domain, with the rest obtained from reference TRBV12-5 and TRBJ2-3, is as follows: DARVTQTPRHKVTEMGQEVTMRCQPILGHNTVFWYRQTMMQGLELLAYFRNRAPLDDSGMPKDRFSAEMPDATLATLKIQPSEPRDSAVYFCASGLRTGVGSDTQYFGPGTRLTVL.

The chain combines TRBV10-1 with TRBJ1-1; TRBD1 agrees at 11 bases. The CDR3 totals 16 residues. After removal of 2 bases from V and 5 bases from J, the junction contained 7 bases not matched to a gene. Looked up from germline, CDR1 is WNHNN and CDR2 is SYGVQD (reference sequence). In nucleotides, the CDR3 is TGCGCCAGCAGTGAGAGGACAGGGGGCAGGGAGACTGAAGCTTTCTTT. This encodes CASSERTGGRETEAFF.

The V and J genes are TRBV28 and TRBJ1-5; 10 nucleotides agree with TRBD1. This CDR3 comprises 16 residues. The V gene end was trimmed by 8 bases and the J gene end by 0 bases; junction bases not matched to a gene: 7. Germline V CDR1 and CDR2: MDHEN, SYDVKM. CDR3 bases: TGTGCCAGCCGGGAGGGGACAGGGGTTAGCAATCAGCCCCAGCATTTT. Its translation is CASREGTGVSNQPQHF.

The chain employs TRBV14 and TRBJ2-5; 9 bases align to TRBD1. Germline V lookup: CDR1 SGHDN, CDR2 FVKESK. V lost 2 bases, J lost 4 bases, and 14 bases stayed unmatched. This CDR3 is built from 18 residues. This chain's CDR3 is CASSQTLRDRDLGETQYF. CDR3 bases: TGTGCCAGCAGCCAAACACTCCGGGACAGGGATTTAGGAGAGACCCAGTACTTC.

The chain recombines TRBV2 with TRBJ2-1; D perhaps matches TRBD1 (6 bases). V was clipped by 3 bases and J by 8 bases, with 8 bases between them. The germline CDR1 and CDR2 sequences are SNHLY and FYNNEI. The CDR3 has 12 residues. CDR3 protein: CASSDEGDEQFF. In DNA form, the CDR3 reads TGTGCCAGCAGTGACGAGGGGGATGAGCAGTTCTTC.

Here the CDR3 DNA reads TGTGCCTGGACTGGGGGACAGGGCTTCTACGAGCAGTACTTC. The encoded protein is CAWTGGQGFYEQYF. The chain carries TRBV30 and TRBJ2-7; TRBD1 aligns across 9 bases. Germline CDR1 and CDR2: GTSNPN and SVGIG (reference sequence). The CDR3 totals 14 residues. V shed 4 bases, J shed 3 bases, and the junction held 7 bases outside the gene matches.

V usage is TRBV14 and J usage is TRBJ2-7; 7 nucleotides align to TRBD1. Unmatched junction bases numbered 14, after V lost 3 bases and J lost 3 bases. Per the germline V gene, CDR1 is SGHDN and CDR2 is FVKESK. The CDR3 spans 17 residues. In DNA, the CDR3 is TGTGCCAGCAGCCATGGGCAGGGGGACCCCCCCAACTACGAGCAGTACTTC. Its translation: CASSHGQGDPPNYEQYF.

Only one count was recorded for this clone. The rearrangement uses TRBV11-2 and TRBJ1-2; D may be TRBD1 (6 bases). This CDR3 has 14 residues. The V and J ends lost 5 bases and 8 bases respectively, with 18 bases between them. Germline V lookup: CDR1 SGHAT, CDR2 FQNNGV. The CDR3 DNA sequence: TGTGCCAGCAGCCGGACAGACGGCTGGGGGGGCTACACCTTC. Its protein is CASSRTDGWGGYTF.

The chain combines TRBV27 with TRBJ2-4; maybe TRBD1 (5 bases). Germline CDR1 is MNHEY and CDR2 is SMNVEV (reference sequence). Trimming stripped 4 bases from V and 0 bases from J, with 13 bases between. The CDR3 is made up of 16 amino acids. As DNA, the CDR3 is TGTGCCAGCAGTTCCAAGACAGTCTTAGCCAAAAACATTCAGTACTTC. The encoded protein is CASSSKTVLAKNIQYF.

The J gene is TRBJ1-2, the V gene TRBV10-3; 10 bases match TRBD1. Germline CDR1 ENHRY, CDR2 SYGVKD. With 0 bases clipped from V and 5 bases from J, the junction kept 9 bases outside the gene matches. This CDR3 comprises 17 residues. CDR3 in amino acids: CAISESPHPGQGYGYTF. CDR3 bases: TGTGCCATCAGTGAGTCACCTCACCCGGGACAGGGGTATGGCTACACCTTC.

This chain joins TRBV4-3 and TRBJ2-2; D is ambiguous. Trimming pared 1 base from V and 3 bases from J, leaving 12 bases between. The germline V gene has CDR1 LGHNA and CDR2 YSLEER. CDR3 size: 16 residues. CDR3 sequence: CASSQALRQYTGELFF. The CDR3 nucleotides are TGCGCCAGCAGCCAAGCCCTCAGGCAGTACACCGGGGAGCTGTTTTTT.